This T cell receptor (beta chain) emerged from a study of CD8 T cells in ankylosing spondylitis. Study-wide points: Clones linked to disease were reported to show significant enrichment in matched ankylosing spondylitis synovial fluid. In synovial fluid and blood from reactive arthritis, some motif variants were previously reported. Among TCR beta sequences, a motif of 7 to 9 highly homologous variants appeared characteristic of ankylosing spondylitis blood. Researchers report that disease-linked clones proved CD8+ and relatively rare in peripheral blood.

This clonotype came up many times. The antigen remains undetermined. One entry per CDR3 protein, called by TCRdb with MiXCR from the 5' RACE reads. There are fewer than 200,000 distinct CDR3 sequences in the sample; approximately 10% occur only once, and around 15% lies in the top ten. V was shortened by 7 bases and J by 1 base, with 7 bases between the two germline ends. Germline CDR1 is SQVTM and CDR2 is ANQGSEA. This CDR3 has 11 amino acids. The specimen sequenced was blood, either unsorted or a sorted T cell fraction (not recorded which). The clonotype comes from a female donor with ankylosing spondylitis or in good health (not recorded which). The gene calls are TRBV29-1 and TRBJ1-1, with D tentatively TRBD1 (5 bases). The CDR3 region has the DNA TGCAGCGCAGGGAAGAACACTGAAGCTTTCTTT. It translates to CSAGKNTEAFF.